This T cell receptor (beta chain) was identified during a study of tumor-infiltrating lymphocytes in primary liver carcinoma. The tissue used was unsorted bulk material of about 19-34 mg. RNA and DNA were co-extracted from it with the AllPrep DNA/RNA mini kit. There were over 85% viable tumor cells in every single sample of tumor. As concerns this clonotype: Its matching antigen is unknown.

General study results and limits: The study found a significantly higher top-250-clone fraction in tumors than in blood (p = 0.039).

Germline V gene lookup returns CDR1 MGHRA and CDR2 YSYEKL. This CDR3 has 15 amino acids. TCR beta cDNA came from around 0.5 ug total RNA, primed with a constant-region primer. Each TCR beta library was derived from three nested multiplex PCR rounds that employed slightly modified ARM-PCR. With TRBV1-TRBV30 forward primers and a C-beta reverse primer, the first two PCR rounds were run for approximately 9 cycles each. TCRdb called the multiplex PCR reads again in MiXCR, with one record for every CDR3 protein. The table records roughly 200,000 distinct CDR3 sequences, approximately 86% of them present only once.

This receptor was identified in a man in his forties with primary liver carcinoma and hepatitis B virus infection. Sample: tumor tissue from primary liver carcinoma. The chain recombines TRBV4-1 with TRBJ2-7; perhaps TRBD2 as D (6 bases). The CDR3 loop reads CTSSRRFQEGNEQYF. CDR3 nucleotide sequence: TGCACTAGCAGCCGAAGATTCCAAGAGGGAAATGAGCAGTACTTC.